One and the same sample provided the 5 T cell receptor beta chains below, sequenced in a study of blood T cell repertoires in COVID-19 (dated by TCRdb to about 2020). The protocol used for the library was the immunoSEQ multiplex PCR assay. TCRdb stores this immuneACCESS table with in-frame sequences only. Part of the clones is absent; in the studies checked, under half of the shortfall reflects unresolved V genes, and no reason is known for the rest. The sample profile shows just over 350,000 clones; 87% of them were found once. Roughly 3% of the sample lies in the top ten. Source material: PBMCs or T cells enriched from blood (not recorded which). These receptors all come from a woman in her 30s who had recovered from COVID-19.

The V gene is TRBV7-6, the J gene TRBJ1-6; tentative D call: TRBD1 (6 bases). Trimming removed 2 bases at V and 10 bases at J, with 9 bases between. This CDR3 contains 13 residues. Germline CDR1 is SGHVS and CDR2 is FNYEAQ. CDR3 nucleotide sequence: TGTGCCAGCAGCTTAACGGGGGGCTCACCCCTCCACTTT. This translates into CASSLTGGSPLHF.

The V call is TRBV7-9, the J call TRBJ2-7, with 7 bases lining up with TRBD1. V shed 4 bases and J 0 bases; nucleotides not matched to a gene: 6. CDR1 is SEHNR, CDR2 FQNEAQ, per germline (reference sequence). This CDR3 spans 15 amino acids. For the CDR3, the DNA is TGTGCCAGCAGCTCCCATCGGACAGGCTCCTACGAGCAGTACTTC. Protein sequence: CASSSHRTGSYEQYF.

The chain recombines TRBV19 with TRBJ1-2, with D possibly being TRBD1 (6 bases). The V end was cut by 3 bases, the J end by 6 bases, with 11 bases between. The germline V gene has CDR1 LNHDA and CDR2 SQIVND (reference sequence). This CDR3 contains 13 residues. The DNA for the CDR3 is TGTGCCAGTAGTATCCAGGGGATGGATGGCTACACCTTC. It yields the protein CASSIQGMDGYTF.

The V call is TRBV27, the J call TRBJ2-1; 7 bases are shared with TRBD1. V lost 2 bases, J lost 4 bases, and 8 bases stayed unmatched. The CDR3 has 16 residues. Germline CDR1 and CDR2: MNHEY and SMNVEV (reference sequence). The chain's CDR3 is CASSLNPLDRYNEQFF. The CDR3, as DNA: TGTGCCAGCAGTTTAAATCCCTTGGACAGGTACAATGAGCAGTTCTTC.

The V and J genes are TRBV15 and TRBJ2-1; TRBD2 aligns across 9 bases. This CDR3 region has 16 residues. V gave up 4 bases and J gave up 9 bases; unmatched junction bases: 13. CDR1 LNHNV and CDR2 YYDKDF come from the germline V gene (reference sequence). The CDR3 here is CATSKTVVAGVSEQFF. The DNA of the CDR3 is TGTGCCACCAGCAAAACCGTGGTAGCGGGGGTGAGTGAGCAGTTCTTC. Using reference TRBV15 and TRBJ2-1 for the parts outside the CDR3, the full variable domain is DAMVIQNPRYQVTQFGKPVTLSCSQTLNHNVMYWYQQKSSQAPKLLFHYYDKDFNNEADTPDNFQSRRPNTSFCFLDIRSPGLGDTAMYLCATSKTVVAGVSEQFFGPGTRLTVL.